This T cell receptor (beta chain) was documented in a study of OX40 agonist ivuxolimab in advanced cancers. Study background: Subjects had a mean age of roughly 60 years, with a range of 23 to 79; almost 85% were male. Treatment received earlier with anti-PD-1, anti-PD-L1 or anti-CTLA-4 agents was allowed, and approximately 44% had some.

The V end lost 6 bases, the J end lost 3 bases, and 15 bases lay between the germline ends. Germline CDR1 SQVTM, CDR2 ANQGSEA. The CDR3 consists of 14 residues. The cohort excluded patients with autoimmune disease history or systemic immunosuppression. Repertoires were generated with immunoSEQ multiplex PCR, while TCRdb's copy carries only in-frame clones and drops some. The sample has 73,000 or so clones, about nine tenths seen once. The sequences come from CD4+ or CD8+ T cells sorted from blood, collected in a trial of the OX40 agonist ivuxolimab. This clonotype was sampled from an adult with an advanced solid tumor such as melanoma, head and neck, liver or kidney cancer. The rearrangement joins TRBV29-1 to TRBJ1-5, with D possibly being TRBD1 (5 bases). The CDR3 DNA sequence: TGCAGCGTAGCCCGCGGGACGGACAATCAGCCCCAGCATTTT. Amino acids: CSVARGTDNQPQHF.